This T cell receptor beta chain was sequenced for a study of T cells in Graves' hyperthyroidism and ophthalmopathy. Amplified TCR beta CDR3 regions derived from RNA transcripts. Researchers ran a first-round RT-PCR on the TCR CDR3 using the HTBI primer set. TCRdb called the multiplex PCR reads again in MiXCR, with one record for every CDR3 protein. The sample has a few hundred thousand distinct CDR3 sequences, 15% to 19% seen once. Findings and limits, study-wide: In the analysis, a 13 V-J model separated ophthalmopathy from stable hyperthyroidism. Model predictions of ophthalmopathy came a median roughly 6.4 months before onset.

This clonotype has more than one count but fewer than ten. Antigen: not known. The CDR3 contains 11 residues. Trimming took 5 bases from V and 4 from J, leaving 9 bases between them. Germline V gene data show CDR1 as SQVTM and CDR2 as ANQGSEA. The clonotype comes from a woman younger than 45 with Graves' hyperthyroidism. The chain joins TRBV29-1 to TRBJ2-7; D gene uncertain. The sequenced material came from blood. CDR3 nucleotide sequence: TGCAGCGTTTTGACCCAATACGAGCAGTACTTC. Amino acids: CSVLTQYEQYF.